The rows below give T cell receptor beta chains drawn from one sample of a study of Ad26.COV2.S vaccination and SARS-CoV-2 variants. Sequencing was performed with immunoSEQ multiplex PCR; in TCRdb, only in-frame clones are kept and a portion is missing. Among some 390,000 clones listed, less than 90% were seen once. The sequences come from peripheral blood, collected in a trial of Ad26.COV2.S vaccine versus placebo. The source of these receptors is a person aged 18-60 years who received the Ad26.COV2.S COVID-19 vaccine or a placebo. CDR3s include the opening cysteine and the closing phenylalanine or tryptophan. A D gene is named only where the DNA matches it firmly. Clone size is not always given. Where it is, it says once, few, many or a class for expanded clones.

size | D | J | V | DNA | CDR3
once | . | TRBJ1-1 | TRBV6-5 | TGTGCCAGCAGTTTCGACAGAGAGGCTTTCTTT | CASSFDREAFF
. | TRBD2 | TRBJ2-5 | TRBV5-8 | TGTGCCACAGGCCGAGGGCAGGGAGGGGAGACCCAGTACTTC | CATGRGQGGETQYF
once | TRBD1 | TRBJ2-4 | TRBV2 | TGTGCCAGCAGACGACAGGGGAAAAACATTCAGTACTTC | CASRRQGKNIQYF
. | . | TRBJ2-7 | TRBV7-9 | TGTGCCAGCAGCTCAGAGCCGACAGAGCAGTACTTC | CASSSEPTEQYF
. | . | TRBJ2-7 | TRBV2 | TGTGCCAGCAGCCAACAGGACGGCGAGCAGTACTTC | CASSQQDGEQYF
. | TRBD2 | TRBJ2-3 | TRBV5-1 | TGCGCCAGCACTCGCGGCCCGACTAGCGGGGGTGGAGATACGCAGTATTTT | CASTRGPTSGGGDTQYF
. | . | TRBJ2-7 | TRBV12-3/TRBV12-4 | TGTGCCAGCAGTTTGGGCAGGGCGTACGAGCAGTACTTC | CASSLGRAYEQYF
few | TRBD1 | TRBJ1-2 | TRBV2 | TGTGCCAGCAGTGGCGGAGGGGGCAGACTCTATGGCTACACCTTC | CASSGGGGRLYGYTF
. | . | TRBJ2-2 | TRBV5-6 | TGTGCCAGCAGCTTGGGGGGCCTGTACACCGGGGAGCTGTTTTTT | CASSLGGLYTGELFF
once | . | TRBJ2-7 | TRBV20-1 | TGCAGTGCTAGAATTGGGGCCGAGCAGTACTTC | CSARIGAEQYF
. | TRBD2 | TRBJ2-7 | TRBV11-3 | TGTGCCAGCAGCTCCCGTGGGGGGGATGAGCAGTACTTC | CASSSRGGDEQYF
. | . | TRBJ1-1 | TRBV3-1/TRBV3-2 | TGTGCCAGCAGCCGAGCTGGACAGAACACTGAAGCTTTCTTT | CASSRAGQNTEAFF
few | TRBD2 | TRBJ2-1 | TRBV9 | TGTGCCAGCAGCGCCCCATACGGTGGTGCGGGGGGTACCTACAATGAGCAGTTCTTC | CASSAPYGGAGGTYNEQFF
. | . | TRBJ1-2 | TRBV13 | TGTGCCAGCAGTTCAGGGGCCAGTAGCTATGGCTACACCTTC | CASSSGASSYGYTF
. | . | TRBJ1-4 | TRBV4-1 | TGCGCCAGCAGCCAAGAGGGACGGGACAATGAAAAACTGTTTTTT | CASSQEGRDNEKLFF
. | . | TRBJ2-7 | TRBV2 | TGTGCCAGCAGAGGGTCTTACGAGCAGTACTTC | CASRGSYEQYF
. | TRBD2 | TRBJ2-7 | TRBV6-5 | TGTGCCAGCAGTAGTAGCGGGGGGCGGTACGAGCAGTACTTC | CASSSSGGRYEQYF
once | . | TRBJ2-2 | TRBV29-1 | TGCAGCGTTGAACCTGAAAAGAACACCGGGGAGCTGTTTTTT | CSVEPEKNTGELFF
. | TRBD1 | TRBJ1-2 | TRBV18 | TGTGCCAGCTCACGCAGCGTGACAGGGGAGGATGGCTACACCTTC | CASSRSVTGEDGYTF
. | TRBD2 | TRBJ2-2 | TRBV4-2 | TGTGCCAGCAGCAGGGGTAGTGCGAGCGGGGTCGCGAACACCGGGGAGCTGTTTTTT | CASSRGSASGVANTGELFF
. | . | TRBJ2-7 | TRBV10-3 | TGTGCCATCAGTGATTCCGCAGGGCCAAGCTCCTACGAGCAGTACTTC | CAISDSAGPSSYEQYF
. | . | TRBJ2-2 | TRBV4-1 | TGCGCCAGCAGCCGTGGCGACACCGGGGAGCTGTTTTTT | CASSRGDTGELFF
. | TRBD1 | TRBJ2-3 | TRBV6-5 | TGTGCCAGCAGCGGGACAGCCAGCACAGATACGCAGTATTTT | CASSGTASTDTQYF
. | . | TRBJ2-3 | TRBV5-6 | TGTGCCAGCAGCTCGCCCTCAGGGTACACAGATACGCAGTATTTT | CASSSPSGYTDTQYF
. | . | TRBJ1-6 | TRBV5-1 | TGCGCCAGCAGCTTGACCACCGGGGGCTCCTATAATTCACCCCTCCACTTT | CASSLTTGGSYNSPLHF
. | TRBD2 | TRBJ2-5 | TRBV5-1 | TGCGCCAGCAGCTTGGACGGGACTAGCGGGGGAGAGACCCAGTACTTC | CASSLDGTSGGETQYF
. | TRBD1 | TRBJ2-7 | TRBV6-1 | TGTGCCAGCAGTGGGACGGGACAGGACTCTATCTACGAGCAGTACTTC | CASSGTGQDSIYEQYF
. | . | TRBJ2-5 | TRBV7-8 | TGTGCCAGCAGCTTAGCCGGACCCTTACTCCAAGAGACCCAGTACTTC | CASSLAGPLLQETQYF
. | . | TRBJ1-2 | TRBV5-4 | TGTGCCAGCAGCTTCCCAGGGTTCGGGGATAGAGGCGGCTACACCTTC | CASSFPGFGDRGGYTF
. | . | TRBJ1-2 | TRBV2 | TGTGCCAGCAGTGAAACAGGGCCGGTGTATGGCTACACCTTC | CASSETGPVYGYTF
. | . | TRBJ2-2 | TRBV5-1 | TGCGCCAGCACCTTTACCCCCCAGGGAGGGGGCACCGGGGAGCTGTTTTTT | CASTFTPQGGGTGELFF
. | . | TRBJ1-2 | TRBV15 | TGTGCCACCAGCAGAGTCGGAACAGAGGTTAATGGCTACACCTTC | CATSRVGTEVNGYTF
. | . | TRBJ2-7 | TRBV2 | TGTGCCAGCAGTGTTATGGCAGGGAAACCCTACGAGCAGTACTTC | CASSVMAGKPYEQYF
. | TRBD1 | TRBJ1-1 | TRBV7-2 | TGTGCCAGCAGCTTGGGACAGGGAGTCTTCACTGAAGCTTTCTTT | CASSLGQGVFTEAFF
. | . | TRBJ2-5 | TRBV3-1/TRBV3-2 | TGTGCCAGCAGCCAAGTTAGGGGGGGAGAGACCCAGTACTTC | CASSQVRGGETQYF
. | TRBD1 | TRBJ2-7 | TRBV6-6 | TGTGCCAGCAGGAGGACAGGGGTCTACGAGCAGTACTTC | CASRRTGVYEQYF
. | . | TRBJ2-3 | TRBV10-3 | TGTGCCATCAGCCTGACAGATAACACAGATACGCAGTATTTT | CAISLTDNTDTQYF
. | . | TRBJ1-1 | TRBV2 | TGTGCCAGCAGTGGAGAACAGAGAGCTGAAGCTTTCTTT | CASSGEQRAEAFF
. | . | TRBJ1-3 | TRBV7-9 | TGTGCCAGCAGCTTAGCTGATCGAAACACCATATATTTT | CASSLADRNTIYF
. | . | TRBJ1-2 | TRBV10-3 | TGTGCCATCAGTGCCGGGACTTCAGGCTACACCTTC | CAISAGTSGYTF
. | TRBD1 | TRBJ1-2 | TRBV12-3/TRBV12-4 | TGTGCCAGCAGTCTCGACAGGGGAGGAGGCTACACCTTC | CASSLDRGGGYTF
. | . | TRBJ2-3 | TRBV11-3 | TGTGCCAGCAGCTTAGGGACCACAGATACGCAGTATTTT | CASSLGTTDTQYF
. | TRBD2 | TRBJ2-5 | TRBV5-4 | TGTGCCAGCAGTCGGGTGGCTAGCGGGGAACAAGAGACCCAGTACTTC | CASSRVASGEQETQYF
. | . | TRBJ2-7 | TRBV4-3 | TGCGCCAGCAGCCAAATGACCGACTCCTACGAGCAGTACTTC | CASSQMTDSYEQYF
. | . | TRBJ2-2 | TRBV5-1 | TGCGCCAGCATCCCGGGTGACACCGGGGAGCTGTTTTTT | CASIPGDTGELFF
. | . | TRBJ2-7 | TRBV6-5 | TGTGCCACCGGGGACGTCGACGAGCAGTACTTC | CATGDVDEQYF
. | . | TRBJ1-2 | TRBV7-2 | TGTGCCAGCAGCGCTACGGGGGCCTATGGCTACACCTTC | CASSATGAYGYTF
once | . | TRBJ1-5 | TRBV15 | TGTGCCACCAGCAGATCCTCCCTACAGGTAGACGGCCAGCCCCAGCATTTT | CATSRSSLQVDGQPQHF
. | . | TRBJ1-2 | TRBV4-3 | TGCGCCAGCAGCCAAGATACATTGGGAGAATCGCACGGCTACACCTTC | CASSQDTLGESHGYTF
. | . | TRBJ2-7 | TRBV4-1 | TGCGCCAGCAGCCAAGATTCAGTAGGAGGGACCCCCGTCGGGGAGCAGTACTTC | CASSQDSVGGTPVGEQYF
few | . | TRBJ2-1 | TRBV4-1 | TGCGCCAGCAGCCAAGAGGGAGACGGGGGGCGGAATGAGCAGTTCTTC | CASSQEGDGGRNEQFF
. | . | TRBJ2-7 | TRBV19 | TGTGCCAGTAGTATAGCTGCGCAGGCGGCCGAGCAGTACTTC | CASSIAAQAAEQYF
. | TRBD2 | TRBJ2-1 | TRBV5-5 | TGTGCCAGCAGCTTTGGATTGCCTAGCGGGGGGGCGCAGAATGAGCAGTTCTTC | CASSFGLPSGGAQNEQFF
. | . | TRBJ1-5 | TRBV2 | TGTGCCAGCACAGGGAGCGGCAATCAGCCCCAGCATTTT | CASTGSGNQPQHF
. | TRBD2 | TRBJ2-2 | TRBV7-6 | TGTGCCAGCAGCTTAGGTTGGCGGGGGGACGCCGGGGAGCTGTTTTTT | CASSLGWRGDAGELFF
. | . | TRBJ1-4 | TRBV11-2 | TGTGCCAGCAGCTTGCAGATTAATGAAAAACTGTTTTTT | CASSLQINEKLFF
once | . | TRBJ2-7 | TRBV5-4 | TGTGCCAGCAGCTTGGGGGCCGGCTCCTACGAGCAGTACTTC | CASSLGAGSYEQYF